Here is one T cell receptor beta chain with its context. The antigen is not known. The CDR3 covers 14 residues. Germline V gene lookup returns CDR1 SGHNT and CDR2 YENEEA. J lost 3 bases, V lost 1 base, and 0 bases had no gene match. Cultured cells yielded isolated CD4+ T cells after 10 days. SARS-CoV-2 infection was confirmed by PCR in the person between March and December 2020. The data are from a study of vaccination effects on CD4 cells after COVID-19. Clones were read by immunoSEQ multiplex PCR, and TCRdb kept only the in-frame ones, dropping some. The sample consists of more than 60,000 clones, about 69% of them appearing once. Study-wide results and limits: No early post-infection timepoints were available in the study, which also included few convalescent patients. Post-vaccine spike-reactive clones in convalescents were mainly new vaccine-induced clones.

Source: CD4+ T cells from PBMCs cultured without peptide, taken before COVID-19 vaccination. V and J are TRBV11-3 and TRBJ2-1; 7 bases are a match to TRBD2. This clonotype was obtained from a human donor who had a prior SARS-CoV-2 infection. The CDR3: CASSLGGSYNEQFF. The CDR3 coding sequence is TGTGCCAGCAGCTTAGGCGGGAGCTACAATGAGCAGTTCTTC. The variable domain in full, with the rest retrieved from reference TRBV11-3 and TRBJ2-1, is EAGVVQSPRYKIIEKKQPVAFWCNPISGHNTLYWYLQNLGQGPELLIRYENEEAVDDSQLPKDRFSAERLKGVDSTLKIQPAELGDSAVYLCASSLGGSYNEQFFGPGTRLTVL.